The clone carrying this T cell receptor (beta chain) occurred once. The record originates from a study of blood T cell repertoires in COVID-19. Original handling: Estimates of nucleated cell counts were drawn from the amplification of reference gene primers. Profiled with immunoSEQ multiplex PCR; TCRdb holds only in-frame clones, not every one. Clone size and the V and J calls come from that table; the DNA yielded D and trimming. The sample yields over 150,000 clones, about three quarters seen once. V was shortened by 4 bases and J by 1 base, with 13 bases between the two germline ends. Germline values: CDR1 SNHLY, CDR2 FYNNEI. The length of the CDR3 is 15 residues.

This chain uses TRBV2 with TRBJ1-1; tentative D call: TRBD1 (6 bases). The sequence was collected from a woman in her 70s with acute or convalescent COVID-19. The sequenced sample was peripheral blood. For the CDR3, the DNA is TGTGCCAGCAGTGTAGGACAGCCCGCGAACACTGAAGCTTTCTTT. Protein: CASSVGQPANTEAFF.